The 31 T cell receptor beta chains presented below share a single source sample, sequenced in a study of T cell responses to AZD1222 COVID-19 vaccine (dated by TCRdb to 2020 to 2023). Receptor amplification or capture employed the immunoSEQ multiplex PCR assay. TCRdb obtained this table from immuneACCESS and retained in-frame rearrangements with V and J assigned. These tables miss some clones; where compared with another copy, unresolved V genes account for less than half of the shortfall, and the remainder is unexplained. The sample data list approximately 110,000 clones, and around 85% of these were observed just once. Around 4.4% of the sample is held by the ten biggest clonotypes. The sample's time point, from its label and the paper: about 28 days (+/-7) after the second vaccine dose. Sequenced material: peripheral blood, taken 28 days after the second AZD1222 dose. These receptor sequences come from an adult who received the AZD1222 COVID-19 vaccine.

Points on this clone: Other nucleotide sequences in the sample specify the same CDR3. In DNA form, the CDR3 reads TGTGCCAGCACTGGTAGGACAGGGGGCACAGATACGCAGTATTTT. As protein: CASTGRTGGTDTQYF. The rearrangement joins TRBV2 to TRBJ2-3, with 9 positions matching TRBD1. The V and J ends lost 7 bases and 1 base, in that order; junction bases with no gene match: 6. From germline, CDR1 is SNHLY and CDR2 FYNNEI. This CDR3 contains 15 residues. Together with reference TRBV2 and TRBJ2-3, the CDR3 gives the full variable domain: EPEVTQTPSHQVTQMGQEVILRCVPISNHLYFYWYRQILGQKVEFLVSFYNNEISEKSEIFDDQFSVERPDGSNFTLKIRSTKLEDSAMYFCASTGRTGGTDTQYFGPGTRLTVL.

This clone was observed a handful of times. The genes are TRBV5-4 and TRBJ2-2, with D hard to call. Per the germline V gene, CDR1 is SGHNT and CDR2 is YYREEE (reference sequence). V lost 0 bases and J 4 bases, leaving 10 bases between the germline ends. The CDR3 loop spans 15 amino acids. The chain's CDR3 is CASSLGGEFTGELFF. As DNA, the CDR3 is TGTGCCAGCAGCTTGGGTGGGGAATTCACCGGGGAGCTGTTTTTT.

This chain connects TRBV7-9 to TRBJ2-2; TRBD1 is a possible D gene (7 bases). V was trimmed by 2 bases and J by 3 bases, leaving 10 bases between them. This CDR3 has 15 amino acids. CDR1 is SEHNR, CDR2 FQNEAQ, per germline (reference sequence). The CDR3 region has the DNA TGTGCCAGCAGCTTACGCAGGGGGGACACCGGGGAGCTGTTTTTT. This sequence encodes CASSLRRGDTGELFF.

The genes are TRBV30 and TRBJ2-7, with unresolved D. V was shortened by 1 base and J by 3 bases, with 4 bases between the two germline ends. This CDR3 is built from 11 residues. Per germline, CDR1 GTSNPN and CDR2 SVGIG (reference sequence). This chain's CDR3 is CAWSDSYEQYF. CDR3 DNA sequence: TGTGCCTGGAGTGACAGCTACGAGCAGTACTTC.

This clone has a single count. V is TRBV11-2 and J is TRBJ2-7; D might be TRBD1 or TRBD2, each matching 5 bases. CDR3 length equals 16 residues. Trimming pared 4 bases from V and 0 bases from J, leaving 16 bases between. Germline V gene data show CDR1 as SGHAT and CDR2 as FQNNGV. In DNA, the CDR3 is TGTGCCAGCAGCTCAACCGGGGCAGCCTTCTCCTACGAGCAGTACTTC. The encoded protein is CASSSTGAAFSYEQYF.

J is TRBJ1-1 and V is TRBV30, with D unclear. Trimming left V 0 bases short and J 1 base short, with 9 bases between. This CDR3 contains 14 residues. CDR1 GTSNPN and CDR2 SVGIG come from the germline V gene (reference sequence). Here the CDR3 reads CAWSVRGKNTEAFF. The CDR3 DNA reads as TGTGCCTGGAGTGTACGCGGCAAGAACACTGAAGCTTTCTTT.

The chain recombines TRBV5-1 with TRBJ1-4, with 10 bases aligning to TRBD1. Trimming took 4 bases from V and 8 from J; bases not matched to a gene: 11. There are 16 residues in the CDR3. CDR1 is SGHRS and CDR2 is YFSETQ in the germline V gene. CDR3 DNA: TGCGCCAGCAGCGTCGGGACAGGGGAGGGTTTCGAAAAACTGTTTTTT. This translates into CASSVGTGEGFEKLFF.

The chain links TRBV5-1 to TRBJ2-3; D possibly matches TRBD1 or TRBD2 (5 bases each). The germline V gene has CDR1 SGHRS and CDR2 YFSETQ. The CDR3 contains 15 residues. V lost 1 base to trimming and J lost 0 bases, with 9 bases between them. The CDR3 here is CASSLLGDSTDTQYF. In nucleotides, the CDR3 is TGCGCCAGCAGCTTGTTGGGGGACAGCACAGATACGCAGTATTTT. Full variable domain (outside the CDR3, taken from reference TRBV5-1 and TRBJ2-3): KAGVTQTPRYLIKTRGQQVTLSCSPISGHRSVSWYQQTPGQGLQFLFEYFSETQRNKGNFPGRFSGRQFSNSRSEMNVSTLELGDSALYLCASSLLGDSTDTQYFGPGTRLTVL.

V gene TRBV7-3 combines with J gene TRBJ2-1, with D unclear. In germline, CDR1 is SGHTA, CDR2 FQGTGA. The V and J ends lost 4 bases and 6 bases respectively, with 10 bases between them. The CDR3 totals 13 residues. The CDR3 DNA reads as TGTGCCAGCAGCTCGGGCCCAGGCAATGAGCAGTTCTTC. It is translated as CASSSGPGNEQFF.

The chain carries TRBV9 and TRBJ2-7; tentative D call: TRBD2 (5 bases). Germline V lookup: CDR1 SGDLS, CDR2 YYNGEE. The CDR3 is made up of 12 amino acids. V dropped 4 bases and J dropped 6 bases, with 11 bases sitting between them. CDR3 sequence: CASSLRGSEQYF. CDR3 in DNA: TGTGCCAGCAGCCTTCGAGGGTCCGAGCAGTACTTC.

The V call is TRBV7-3, the J call TRBJ1-1; D perhaps matches TRBD1 (5 bases). The CDR3 runs to 15 residues. Germline lookup yields CDR1 SGHTA and CDR2 FQGTGA. V was clipped by 5 bases and J by 5 bases, with 18 bases between them. CDR3 sequence reads: CASSPAFGGFTEAFF. CDR3 coding DNA: TGTGCCAGCAGCCCAGCTTTCGGGGGTTTTACTGAAGCTTTCTTT.

The CDR3 nucleotides read TGTGCCAGCACCCGACAGTTATTCTACGAGCAGTACTTC. This codes for CASTRQLFYEQYF. This rearrangement joins TRBV6-5 to TRBJ2-7; a possible D gene is TRBD1 (5 bases). V dropped 7 bases and J dropped 3 bases, with 13 bases sitting between them. This CDR3 is 13 amino acids long. Germline assignment: CDR1 MNHEY and CDR2 SVGAGI.

The V and J genes are TRBV10-2 and TRBJ1-2, with 7 bases that match TRBD1. Germline V CDR1 and CDR2: WSHSY, SAAADI. Germline trimming cut 3 bases from V and 0 bases from J; bases unmatched to any gene: 1. The CDR3 consists of 14 residues. CDR3 in DNA: TGCGCCAGCAGTGATGGACAGGCTAACTATGGCTACACCTTC. Translated: CASSDGQANYGYTF.

The CDR3: CASSSLWGVTNEKLFF. The CDR3 DNA is TGTGCCAGCAGCTCCCTCTGGGGGGTGACTAATGAAAAACTGTTTTTT. V gene TRBV7-9 combines with J gene TRBJ1-4; D is possibly TRBD1 (5 bases). The CDR3 has 16 residues. V dropped 4 bases and J dropped 2 bases, with 14 bases sitting between them. Per the germline V gene, CDR1 is SEHNR and CDR2 is FQNEAQ (reference sequence).

The chain recombines TRBV7-6 with TRBJ2-7, with D possibly TRBD2 on 7 matching bases. Germline CDR1 and CDR2: SGHVS and FNYEAQ. The CDR3 contains 15 residues. The V end lost 7 bases, the J end lost 4 bases, and 20 bases lay between the germline ends. CDR3 bases: TGTGCCAGCACCTCCTGGGGGGGGCTGGAGTACGAGCAGTACTTC. Protein: CASTSWGGLEYEQYF.

This clone was seen a single time. This chain links TRBV6-5 with TRBJ2-3; the D gene is possibly TRBD1 (6 bases). The CDR3 consists of 13 residues. V shed 7 bases and J shed 1 base, with 9 bases lying between them. The V gene's germline CDR1 is MNHEY and CDR2 SVGAGI. DNA of the CDR3: TGTGCCAGCACCCGACAGGGCACAGATACGCAGTATTTT. Translating gives CASTRQGTDTQYF.

The rearrangement links TRBV30 to TRBJ1-6; 10 nucleotides agree with TRBD1. Germline loops: CDR1 GTSNPN, CDR2 SVGIG (reference sequence). The CDR3 runs to 13 residues. After removal of 7 bases from V and 9 bases from J, the junction contained 6 bases not matched to a gene. CDR3 loop: CAFDRDRGSPLHF. The CDR3 DNA follows: TGTGCCTTCGACCGGGACAGGGGTTCACCCCTCCACTTT.

This rearrangement joins TRBV7-2 to TRBJ2-2; no clear D gene. The germline V and J ends were trimmed by 0 bases and 4 bases, with 9 bases remaining between them. The CDR3 extends over 15 amino acids. Germline V gene lookup returns CDR1 SGHTA and CDR2 FQGNSA. The chain's CDR3 is CASSLAGITTGELFF. The CDR3, as DNA: TGTGCCAGCAGCTTAGCTGGGATCACCACCGGGGAGCTGTTTTTT.

The J gene is TRBJ2-3, the V gene TRBV15, with unresolved D. The CDR3 totals 12 residues. V dropped 0 bases and J dropped 4 bases, with 2 bases sitting between them. Germline V gene lookup returns CDR1 LNHNV and CDR2 YYDKDF (reference sequence). In DNA, the CDR3 is TGTGCCACCAGCAGAGAATCAGATACGCAGTATTTT. Amino acid sequence: CATSRESDTQYF.

This clone was recorded only once. V and J are TRBV5-4 and TRBJ2-5; 8 nucleotides match TRBD2. Germline V CDR1 and CDR2: SGHNT, YYREEE (reference sequence). The CDR3 consists of 14 residues. V dropped 3 bases and J dropped 3; count of bases not matched to a gene: 4. In nucleotides, the CDR3 is TGTGCCAGCAGCTCAGCGGGGGTGGAAGAGACCCAGTACTTC. Encoded protein: CASSSAGVEETQYF.

This clone occurred a few times. The chain has TRBV20-1 and TRBJ2-3; D is perhaps TRBD1 or TRBD2 (5 bases each). The CDR3 spans 11 residues. V gave up 6 bases and J gave up 9 bases, with 13 bases separating them. Germline V gives CDR1 DFQATT, CDR2 SNEGSKA (reference sequence). CDR3 region: CSAPLGVTQYF. The CDR3 DNA follows: TGCAGTGCCCCTTTGGGGGTAACGCAGTATTTT.

The rearrangement joins TRBV14 to TRBJ1-1; a possible D gene is TRBD1 (6 bases). This CDR3 has 14 residues. Germline V gives CDR1 SGHDN, CDR2 FVKESK. The ends were cut back, 2 bases at V and 5 bases at J, with 12 bases in the middle. The CDR3 region has the DNA TGTGCCAGCAGCCAATATTACAGGGTGACTGAAGCTTTCTTT. Translating gives CASSQYYRVTEAFF.

The V call is TRBV30, the J call TRBJ2-3, with 12 positions matching TRBD2. This CDR3 is 15 amino acids long. CDR1 is GTSNPN and CDR2 is SVGIG in the germline V gene (reference sequence). CDR3: CAMQLAGGNTDTQYF. The CDR3 DNA reads as TGTGCAATGCAACTAGCGGGGGGTAACACAGATACGCAGTATTTT.

The V call is TRBV4-1, the J call TRBJ1-2; possibly TRBD1 for D (5 bases). CDR1 is MGHRA, CDR2 YSYEKL, per germline. This CDR3 contains 12 residues. The V and J ends lost 0 bases and 9 bases respectively, with 8 bases between them. CDR3 region: CASSQEGPSYTF. In DNA form, the CDR3 reads TGCGCCAGCAGCCAAGAGGGACCTAGCTACACCTTC.

The gene calls are TRBV27 and TRBJ1-5; D not resolved. Trimming took 3 bases from V and 7 from J, leaving 19 bases between them. Germline assignment: CDR1 MNHEY and CDR2 SMNVEV (reference sequence). The CDR3 totals 16 residues. The CDR3, as DNA: TGTGCCAGCAGTTTTACCCCCTTCCCAGGAGGACAGCCCCAGCATTTT. Amino acid sequence: CASSFTPFPGGQPQHF.

The chain employs TRBV7-7 and TRBJ2-3, with D unresolved. CDR1 is SSHAT, CDR2 FNYEAQ, per germline (reference sequence). V was trimmed by 1 base and J by 2 bases, leaving 10 bases between them. This CDR3 has 15 amino acids. DNA for the CDR3: TGTGCCAGCAGCTTAGGATCCGCCCTCACAGATACGCAGTATTTT. It codes for CASSLGSALTDTQYF.

The chain combines TRBV5-4 with TRBJ2-5, with D possibly matching TRBD2 (6 bases). The germline gives CDR1 SGHNT, CDR2 YYREEE (reference sequence). V lost 4 bases and J 2 bases, leaving 15 bases between the germline ends. This CDR3 has 15 residues. CDR3 nucleotide sequence: TGTGCCAGCAGCCCCGGGGGTGGCCGACAAGAGACCCAGTACTTC. It is translated as CASSPGGGRQETQYF.

This chain joins TRBV19 and TRBJ2-1; no reliable D call. Germline lookup yields CDR1 LNHDA and CDR2 SQIVND (reference sequence). The CDR3 spans 11 residues. Trimming stripped 6 bases from V and 6 bases from J, with 6 bases between. This chain's CDR3 is CASRILNEQFF. Written as DNA, the CDR3 is TGTGCCAGTAGAATCCTCAATGAGCAGTTCTTC.

In its sample, this clone was seen a few times. The genes are TRBV4-1 and TRBJ1-1; 12 bases line up with TRBD1. The CDR3 is made up of 14 amino acids. Looked up from germline, CDR1 is MGHRA and CDR2 is YSYEKL. V lost 4 bases to trimming and J lost 8 bases; unmatched junction nucleotides: 5. CDR3 residues: CASSPGDRGREAFF. The CDR3 nucleotides read TGCGCCAGCAGCCCCGGGGACAGGGGGCGCGAAGCTTTCTTT.

The chain uses TRBV24-1 and TRBJ2-7; maybe TRBD2 (6 bases). This CDR3 comprises 12 residues. V lost 9 bases, J lost 3 bases, and 11 bases lay in between. Germline V gene data show CDR1 as KGHDR and CDR2 as SFDVKD. CDR3 sequence: CATSTGVYEQYF. CDR3 bases: TGTGCCACCTCTACGGGGGTCTACGAGCAGTACTTC.

The chain carries TRBV11-2 and TRBJ1-5, with no clear D. The CDR3 consists of 12 residues. Trimming cost V 5 bases and J 5 bases, with 7 bases left between them. Per germline, CDR1 SGHAT and CDR2 FQNNGV. CDR3 in amino acids: CASSHQDQPQHF. Written as DNA, the CDR3 is TGTGCCAGCAGCCATCAAGATCAGCCCCAGCATTTT.